This T cell receptor (beta chain) was retrieved from a study of T cells after yellow fever vaccination. Study-level background: SMART-Seq v4 Ultra Low Input handled preparation of low-cell-number fractions. Study-wide results and limits: Overlap between CD4 and CD8 compartments was detected for a small share of clonotypes. Weaker overall was a secondary response that nonetheless peaked faster, on day 5 versus 15.

This clonotype was found many times. Antigen specificity is unknown. V shed 1 base, J shed 1 base, and the junction held 3 bases outside the gene matches. The germline gives CDR1 MNHEY, CDR2 SVGAGI. This CDR3 spans 16 amino acids. By 5'RACE template switching, TCR cDNA was produced, with a universal primer site and UMIs added in the process. TCRdb reprocessed the 5' RACE reads with MiXCR, giving one entry per CDR3 protein. The table shows approximately 300,000 distinct CDR3 sequences, with approximately 13% occurring only once. The starting material was CD4+ T cells sorted from PBMCs, obtained 45 days after the yellow fever booster vaccination. The sequence was obtained from a man aged 25-40 years who received the YFV17D yellow fever vaccine. The J gene is TRBJ2-5, the V gene TRBV6-5; 10 bases line up with TRBD2. CDR3: CASSYFGTSAQETQYF. The DNA for the CDR3 is TGTGCCAGCAGTTACTTCGGGACTAGCGCCCAAGAGACCCAGTACTTC.